The 26 T cell receptor beta chains in this list originate from one sample, sequenced in a study of CD8+ T cells in alopecia areata. Time point in this sample: mouse skin 6 weeks after grafting, around onset of hair loss. RNA was extracted and reverse transcribed into cDNA as the sequencing template. Assay: immunoSEQ multiplex PCR; the TCRdb copy retains only in-frame clones and omits some. Singletons are absent from the sample, which has about 6,100 clones. The sequencing used skin, collected at week 6. All receptors come from a C3H/HeJ mouse with alopecia areata. MHC haplotype of the mouse line: H2-k.

This clone occurred many times. Genes and germline come from the mouse. The read finishes 3 residues shy of the CDR3 end, and the germline J gene is used to complete it. V usage is TRBV13-3 and J usage is TRBJ1-6, with 7 bases fitting TRBD1. TRBJ1-6 is marked as an open reading frame, function uncertain. The CDR3 sequence is 14 residues long. Per the germline V gene, CDR1 is NNHDY and CDR2 is SYVADS. The ends lost 2 bases at V and 4 bases at J; junction bases unmatched: 0. The chain's CDR3 is CASSDRGYNSPLYF. The sequenced part of the CDR3 DNA is TGTGCCAGCAGTGACAGGGGGTATAATTCGCCC.

This clone turned up a few times. The gene symbols are mouse symbols. The read finishes 4 residues shy of the CDR3 end, and the germline J gene is used to complete it. The sample holds other DNA sequences that translate to the same CDR3. The chain is built from TRBV31 and TRBJ2-1; 10 positions match TRBD2. Trimming at V came to 3 bases and at J to 4 bases, leaving 0 bases not matched to a gene. The CDR3 is made up of 13 amino acids. Germline assignment: CDR1 GKSSPN and CDR2 SITVG. This CDR3 reads CAWRLGGYAEQFF. The sequenced part of the CDR3 DNA is TGTGCCTGGAGACTGGGGGGGTATGCT.

This clone was recorded at least ten times. Gene names are mouse gene names. The CDR3 end lies 4 residues beyond the end of the read and is filled in from the germline J gene. The genes are TRBV13-2 and TRBJ1-2; 11 bases match TRBD1. Germline V gene data show CDR1 as NNHNN and CDR2 as SYGAGS (reference sequence). The CDR3 runs to 13 residues. The V and J ends lost 5 bases and 4 bases, in that order; junction bases with no gene match: 1. CDR3 protein: CASGGTGGSDYTF. The CDR3 bases that were read are TGTGCCAGCGGCGGGACAGGGGGCTCC.

On this clone itself: Gene and germline names: mouse. Coverage ceases 4 residues before the CDR3 finishes, and the germline J gene fills in the end. The genes are TRBV14 and TRBJ2-7, with 10 positions matching TRBD2. This CDR3 has 15 residues. Trimming took 5 bases from V and 0 from J; bases not matched to a gene: 5. Germline V gene lookup returns CDR1 SGHDT and CDR2 FRDEAV. CDR3 amino acids: CASRPGLGSSYEQYF. The sequenced part of the CDR3 DNA is TGTGCCAGCAGGCCGGGACTGGGGTCCTCCTAT.

Concerning this clone itself: Any gene name here is a mouse gene name. Read data end 4 residues before the CDR3 end; the end is taken from the germline J gene. The rearrangement links TRBV5 to TRBJ2-3; TRBD1 agrees at 7 bases. V was clipped by 4 bases and J by 1 base; unmatched bases: 2. Per the germline V gene, CDR1 is LGHNA and CDR2 is YNLKQL (reference sequence). The CDR3 covers 14 residues. This CDR3 is CASSPGTGAETLYF. The part of the CDR3 DNA that was read is TGTGCCAGCAGCCCTGGGACAGGTGCAGAA.

With regard to this clone: The germline and genes are mouse ones. Read coverage stops 4 residues before the CDR3 terminus; the germline J gene supplies the remainder. The J gene is TRBJ2-7, the V gene TRBV5; TRBD2 matches 12 bases. This CDR3 has 15 amino acids. CDR1 LGHNA and CDR2 YNLKQL come from the germline V gene (reference sequence). CDR3 DNA (partial): TGTGCCAGCAGCAGACCGGGACTGGGGGGTTAT. Translated: CASSRPGLGGY. The whole CDR3 sequence is CASSRPGLGGYEQYF.

This clone has a handful of counts. Mouse gene names and germline throughout. Read coverage stops 4 residues before the CDR3 terminus; the germline J gene supplies the remainder. The chain carries TRBV14 and TRBJ2-2, with 7 bases aligning to TRBD2. The V segment lost 1 base and the J segment 4 bases; nucleotides outside the gene matches: 1. The CDR3 extends over 14 amino acids. Germline lookup yields CDR1 SGHDT and CDR2 FRDEAV. CDR3 DNA, as far as it was read: TGTGCCAGCAGTTTCCTGGGGGTCACCGGG. It specifies CASSFLGVTG. The entire CDR3 sequence reads CASSFLGVTGQLYF.

This clone turned up a few times. The germline and genes are mouse ones. The read halts 4 residues ahead of the CDR3 end, with the missing end drawn from the germline J gene. The rearrangement joins TRBV13-3 to TRBJ2-7; TRBD2 aligns across 9 bases. The germline V gene has CDR1 NNHDY and CDR2 SYVADS. The CDR3 totals 15 residues. With 1 base clipped from V and 1 base from J, the junction kept 3 bases outside the gene matches. CDR3: CASSDRLGGSYEQYF. The CDR3 bases that were read are TGTGCCAGCAGTGATCGGCTGGGGGGGTCCTAT.

This clone came up a few times. Mouse names are used for the genes. From the germline J gene comes the end of the CDR3, since the read stops 4 residues before it. The J gene is TRBJ1-2, the V gene TRBV31, with 7 bases identical to TRBD1. V shed 0 bases and J 0 bases; nucleotides not matched to a gene: 1. The CDR3 has 14 residues. Germline values: CDR1 GKSSPN, CDR2 SITVG. CDR3 DNA (partial): TGTGCCTGGAGTCTAGGGACAGCAAACTCC. Its protein is CAWSLGTANS. The whole CDR3 sequence is CAWSLGTANSDYTF.

This clone was seen at least ten times. Mouse gene names apply. The read gets to within 4 residues of the CDR3 end, and the germline J gene fills in the rest. The chain links TRBV13-2 to TRBJ2-5; D perhaps matches TRBD2 (6 bases). Germline V gene lookup returns CDR1 NNHNN and CDR2 SYGAGS (reference sequence). CDR3 length equals 15 residues. The V end was cut by 5 bases, the J end by 2 bases, with 15 bases between. CDR3 protein: CASGVSGVGQDTQYF. The sequenced CDR3 bases are TGTGCCAGCGGCGTCTCTGGGGTGGGCCAAGAC.

This clone was recorded at least ten times. Gene labels here are mouse ones. CDR3 region: CTCSGGQGAHSPLYF. Partial CDR3 DNA: TGCACCTGCAGTGGGGGACAGGGGGCGCATTCGCCC. The chain couples TRBV1 to TRBJ1-6; 12 positions match TRBD1. The read is 3 residues too short to cover the CDR3 end, so that end is filled in from the germline J gene. TRBJ1-6 counts as an open reading frame of uncertain function. The CDR3 is made up of 15 amino acids. Germline CDR1 is NSQYPW and CDR2 is LRSPGD (reference sequence). V was pared by 4 bases and J by 8 bases, with 3 bases of the junction left unmatched.

This clone was seen many times. Gene names denote mouse genes. The read is 4 residues too short to cover the CDR3 end, so that end is filled in from the germline J gene. V is TRBV1 and J is TRBJ1-1, with 7 bases lining up with TRBD1. The germline V gene has CDR1 NSQYPW and CDR2 LRSPGD (reference sequence). The CDR3 is 14 amino acids. CDR3 sequence reads: CTCSGTGSRPEVFF. The sequenced CDR3 bases are TGCACCTGCAGTGGGACAGGCTCAAGGCCA.

Ten or more counts support this clone. Genes and germline come from the mouse. The CDR3 goes on 4 residues after the read ends, and that part is filled in from the germline J gene. V is TRBV16 and J is TRBJ2-4, with TRBD1 matching over 11 bases. The germline gives CDR1 SGHSA, CDR2 FRNQAP. This CDR3 spans 14 amino acids. The CDR3 loop reads CASSIGTGGNTLYF. CDR3 DNA, as far as it was read: TGTGCAAGCAGCATCGGGACAGGGGGAAAC.

Within the sample, this clone is medium-sized. These gene names are mouse names. The CDR3 here is CASSLDDLGPYAEQFF. Incomplete CDR3 DNA: TGTGCCAGCTCTCTCGATGATCTGGGCCCCTATGCT. V gene TRBV12-1 combines with J gene TRBJ2-1, with a weak D call TRBD2 (5 bases). The DNA ends 4 residues before the CDR3 does, and the rest of the CDR3 is filled in from the germline J gene. The CDR3 sequence is 16 residues long. The V gene lost 0 bases and the J gene lost 3 bases, with 14 bases spanning the gap. CDR1 is SGHSN and CDR2 is HYEKVE in the germline V gene.

This clone was observed many times. Each gene name is a mouse one. The read is 4 residues too short to cover the CDR3 end, so that end is filled in from the germline J gene. The chain employs TRBV5 and TRBJ2-3; 10 bases line up with TRBD2. Looked up from germline, CDR1 is LGHNA and CDR2 is YNLKQL (reference sequence). The CDR3 is made up of 15 amino acids. V shed 2 bases and J 3 bases; nucleotides not matched to a gene: 2. The CDR3 DNA, read in part, is TGTGCCAGCAGCCAATTGGGACTGGGGGCAGAA. Its translation: CASSQLGLGAE. The whole CDR3 region reads CASSQLGLGAETLYF.

With regard to this clone: Gene names and germline refer to mouse. The DNA ends 4 residues before the CDR3 does, and the rest of the CDR3 is filled in from the germline J gene. The chain carries TRBV16 and TRBJ1-1; D is possibly TRBD1 (6 bases). Per germline, CDR1 SGHSA and CDR2 FRNQAP. Trimming removed 3 bases from V and 2 bases from J, with 7 bases in between. This CDR3 is built from 13 residues. The CDR3 bases that were read are TGTGCAAGCAGCTTCAGGGGCAACACA. Protein product: CASSFRGNT. The whole CDR3 protein reads CASSFRGNTEVFF.

Comment on this clone: Mouse germline and gene names are used. The read ends 4 residues shy of where the CDR3 ends; the end is completed using the germline J gene. Other DNA sequences of this sample code for an identical CDR3. The chain uses TRBV31 and TRBJ1-2, with 8 bases fitting TRBD1. Unmatched junction bases numbered 3, after V lost 3 bases and J lost 0 bases. The CDR3 sequence is 14 residues long. Germline V lookup: CDR1 GKSSPN, CDR2 SITVG. The sequenced part of the CDR3 DNA is TGTGCCTGGAGCCCGGACAGGGCAAACTCC. Residues: CAWSPDRANS. The entire CDR3 sequence reads CAWSPDRANSDYTF.

This clone appeared many times. The listed genes are named as in mouse. From the germline J gene comes the end of the CDR3, since the read stops 4 residues before it. The rearrangement joins TRBV13-2 to TRBJ2-5; D may be TRBD2 (5 bases). This CDR3 comprises 14 residues. Germline V CDR1 and CDR2: NNHNN, SYGAGS (reference sequence). The CDR3 reads CASGDALGLDTQYF. CDR3 bases read: TGTGCCAGCGGTGATGCATTGGGGTTGGAC.

A remark on this clone: Gene names and germline refer to mouse. The read is 4 residues too short to cover the CDR3 end, so that end is filled in from the germline J gene. This chain links TRBV13-2 with TRBJ2-5; D might be TRBD1 (5 bases). Trimming shortened V by 1 base and J by 1 base, and 7 bases separated the two germline ends. The CDR3 is 14 residues long. Germline V gene sequence: CDR1 NNHNN, CDR2 SYGAGS (reference sequence). CDR3 sequence: CASGDTGDQDTQYF. CDR3 DNA (partial): TGTGCCAGCGGTGATACAGGAGACCAAGAC.

This clone was observed many times. Gene names and germline refer to mouse. Coverage ceases 4 residues before the CDR3 finishes, and the germline J gene fills in the end. J is TRBJ2-3 and V is TRBV1; weak D call: TRBD2 (6 bases). Trimming left V 0 bases short and J 0 bases short, with 7 bases between. The CDR3 totals 15 residues. Germline V CDR1 and CDR2: NSQYPW, LRSPGD (reference sequence). The sequenced part of the CDR3 DNA is TGCACCTGCAGTGCAGATGGGGGTAGTGCAGAA. The encoded protein is CTCSADGGSAE. The complete CDR3 protein is CTCSADGGSAETLYF.

This clone was seen more than once but under ten times. Any gene name here is a mouse gene name. Coverage ceases 4 residues before the CDR3 finishes, and the germline J gene fills in the end. The chain employs TRBV19 and TRBJ2-7; 11 bases align to TRBD2. The CDR3 is made up of 15 amino acids. Germline-derived CDR1 and CDR2 are FNHDT and SITEND (reference sequence). CDR3 bases read: TGTGCCAGCAGTCACCGGGACTGGGGGATTTAT. Its protein is CASSHRDWGIY. The CDR3, in full, reads CASSHRDWGIYEQYF.

Points on this clone: The gene names here belong to mouse. The read is 4 residues too short to cover the CDR3 end, so that end is filled in from the germline J gene. The chain combines TRBV31 with TRBJ2-1; the D gene is possibly TRBD1 (8 bases). Per the germline V gene, CDR1 is GKSSPN and CDR2 is SITVG. This CDR3 is 15 amino acids long. Trimming took off 3 bases at V and 4 bases at J, with 16 bases between the two ends. This CDR3 is CAWRQGVGGYAEQFF. The CDR3 DNA, read in part, is TGTGCCTGGAGACAGGGGGTGGGGGGATATGCT.

This clone was seen a handful of times. Gene names denote mouse genes. The observed sequence ends 4 residues before the CDR3 terminus, with the missing tail filled in from the germline J gene. The chain recombines TRBV13-3 with TRBJ2-7; TRBD1 matches 7 bases. Per germline, CDR1 NNHDY and CDR2 SYVADS. J gave up 3 bases and V 5 bases, and 5 bases lay outside the gene matches. The CDR3 consists of 13 residues. This CDR3 reads CASSPGQIYEQYF. The part of the CDR3 DNA that was read is TGTGCCAGCAGCCCGGGACAGATCTAT.

A few counts support this clone. Mouse gene names and germline throughout. The read stops 4 residues short of the end of the CDR3; the missing end is completed from the germline J gene. The chain joins TRBV13-1 to TRBJ2-7; TRBD2 agrees at 7 bases. Germline V lookup: CDR1 NSHNY, CDR2 SYGAGN. This CDR3 comprises 13 residues. J was trimmed by 3 bases and V by 2 bases; bases with no gene match: 2. The sequenced CDR3 bases are TGTGCCAGCAGTGACCGGACTGGCTAT. Protein: CASSDRTGY. In full, the CDR3 reads CASSDRTGYEQYF.

With respect to this clone: These gene names are mouse names. The read halts 4 residues ahead of the CDR3 end, with the missing end drawn from the germline J gene. The V and J genes are TRBV1 and TRBJ2-4, with a possible D match to TRBD1 (6 bases). The V end lost 3 bases, the J end lost 0 bases, and 13 bases lay between the germline ends. The CDR3 has 16 amino acids. Germline loops: CDR1 NSQYPW, CDR2 LRSPGD (reference sequence). The CDR3 spells CTCSAAGVSSQNTLYF. The part of the CDR3 DNA that was read is TGCACCTGCAGTGCCGCAGGGGTCTCTAGTCAAAAC.

This clone was seen ten or more times. Mouse germline and gene names are used. The CDR3 end is not reached by the read, which stops 4 residues before it; the germline J gene fills it in. J is TRBJ2-1 and V is TRBV31, with TRBD2 matching over 11 bases. The germline gives CDR1 GKSSPN, CDR2 SITVG. V dropped 3 bases and J dropped 4; count of bases not matched to a gene: 5. The CDR3 runs 15 residues. The CDR3 spells CAWRFRDWGYAEQFF. The CDR3 DNA, read in part, is TGTGCCTGGAGGTTCCGGGACTGGGGGTATGCT.